Reported below is one T cell receptor beta chain. TCRdb recomputed calls from the RACE reads with MiXCR, one row per CDR3 protein. The table has approximately 260,000 distinct CDR3 sequences, approximately 7.5% seen once; the top ten hold 1.2%. Unmatched junction bases numbered 9, after V lost 4 bases and J lost 5 bases. CDR1 and CDR2 from the germline V gene are SGHRS and YFSETQ. The CDR3 has 15 amino acids. The sample belongs to a study of human T cells and chemical hapten exposure. Sample time point: pre-sensitization, week 0. The sample's treatment: therapeutic diphenylcyclopropenone sensitization with weekly scalp DPC.

The sample here was whole blood, taken in connection with sensitization to the hapten diphenylcyclopropenone (DPC). V gene TRBV5-1 combines with J gene TRBJ2-1, with 7 bases aligning to TRBD2. This receptor was obtained from a man aged 18-30 years with alopecia areata. Some clones in this sample may be carry-over from other donors' samples. CDR3 loop: CASSPGGNSNNEQFF. CDR3 DNA sequence: TGCGCCAGCAGCCCGGGGGGAAACAGCAACAATGAGCAGTTCTTC.